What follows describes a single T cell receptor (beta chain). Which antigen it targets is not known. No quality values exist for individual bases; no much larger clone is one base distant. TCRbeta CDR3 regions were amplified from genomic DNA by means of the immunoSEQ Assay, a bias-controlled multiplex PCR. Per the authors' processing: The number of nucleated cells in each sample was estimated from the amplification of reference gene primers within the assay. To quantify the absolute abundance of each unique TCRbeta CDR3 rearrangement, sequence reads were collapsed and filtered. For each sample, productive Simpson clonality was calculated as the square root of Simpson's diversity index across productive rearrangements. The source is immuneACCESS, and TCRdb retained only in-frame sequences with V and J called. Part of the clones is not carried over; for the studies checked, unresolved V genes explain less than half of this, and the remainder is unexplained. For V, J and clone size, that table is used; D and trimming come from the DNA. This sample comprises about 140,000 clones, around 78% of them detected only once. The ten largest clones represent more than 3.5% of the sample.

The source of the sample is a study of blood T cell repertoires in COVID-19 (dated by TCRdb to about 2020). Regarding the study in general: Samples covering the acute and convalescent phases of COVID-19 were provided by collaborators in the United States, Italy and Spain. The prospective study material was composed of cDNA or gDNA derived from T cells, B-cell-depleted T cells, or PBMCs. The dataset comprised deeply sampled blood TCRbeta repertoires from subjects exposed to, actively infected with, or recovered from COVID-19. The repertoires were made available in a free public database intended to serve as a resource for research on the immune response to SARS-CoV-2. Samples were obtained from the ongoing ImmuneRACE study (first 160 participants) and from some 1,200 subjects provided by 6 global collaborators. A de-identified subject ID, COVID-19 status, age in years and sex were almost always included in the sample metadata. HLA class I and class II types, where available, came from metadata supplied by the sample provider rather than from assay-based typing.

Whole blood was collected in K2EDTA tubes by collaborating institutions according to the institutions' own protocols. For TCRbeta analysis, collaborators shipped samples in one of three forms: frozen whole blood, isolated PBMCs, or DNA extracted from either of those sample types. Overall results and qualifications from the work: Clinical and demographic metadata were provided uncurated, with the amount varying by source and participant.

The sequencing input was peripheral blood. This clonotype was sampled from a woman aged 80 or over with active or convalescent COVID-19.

DNA sequence: TGTGCCAGCAGCCGTGACAGCATCTATGGCTACACCTTC. It translates to CASSRDSIYGYTF. The chain is assembled from TRBV12-3 or TRBV12-4 and TRBJ1-2; possibly the D gene is TRBD1, per 5 matching bases. From cysteine to phenylalanine, the CDR3 is 13 amino acids long. Kept here is only the CDR3 DNA, which spans 39 bases and is read in frame from base 1. Relative to germline, V is 6 bases shorter and J is 4 bases shorter, with 12 bases between their ends.